Listed here are 3 T cell receptor beta chains from one sample, sequenced in a study of T cells in narcolepsy. Clones were sequenced by immunoSEQ multiplex PCR, and TCRdb holds only the in-frame ones, with some missing. The table has roughly 35,000 clones, less than 90% seen once. Sequenced sample: memory (CD45RA-) CD4+ T cells from blood. The source is a human donor in good health.

V usage is TRBV9 and J usage is TRBJ2-1; 9 bases line up with TRBD2. V trimming: 0 bases; J trimming: 8 bases; junction bases outside the gene matches: 6. This CDR3 spans 15 amino acids. Germline-derived CDR1 and CDR2 are SGDLS and YYNGEE. CDR3 sequence: CASSVELAGVDEQFF. CDR3 bases: TGTGCCAGCAGCGTAGAGTTAGCGGGAGTCGATGAGCAGTTCTTC.

The chain combines TRBV7-9 with TRBJ2-3; no definite D call. CDR1 is SEHNR and CDR2 is FQNEAQ in the germline V gene (reference sequence). V was cut by 6 bases and J by 0 bases, with 7 bases left in between. The CDR3 is 13 residues long. CDR3 amino acids: CASSRTSTDTQYF. In nucleotides, the CDR3 is TGTGCCAGCAGTCGCACTAGCACAGATACGCAGTATTTT.

V usage is TRBV5-4 and J usage is TRBJ2-7, with 12 bases matching TRBD1. CDR3 length equals 14 residues. CDR1 and CDR2 from the germline V gene are SGHNT and YYREEE (reference sequence). V lost 4 bases and J lost 5; bases outside the gene matches: 4. The CDR3 region is CASSARDRGHEQYF. The CDR3 region has the DNA TGTGCCAGCAGCGCCCGGGACAGGGGGCACGAGCAGTACTTC.